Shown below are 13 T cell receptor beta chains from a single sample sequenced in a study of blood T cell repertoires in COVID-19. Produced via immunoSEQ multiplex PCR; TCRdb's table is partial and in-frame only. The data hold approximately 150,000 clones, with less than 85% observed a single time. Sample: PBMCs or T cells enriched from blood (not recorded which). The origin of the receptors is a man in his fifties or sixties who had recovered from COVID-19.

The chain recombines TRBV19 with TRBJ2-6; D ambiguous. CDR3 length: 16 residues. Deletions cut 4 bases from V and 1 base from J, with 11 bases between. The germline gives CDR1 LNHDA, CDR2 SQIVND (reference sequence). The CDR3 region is CASSTPVASGANVLTF. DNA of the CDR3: TGTGCCAGTAGTACCCCCGTAGCTTCTGGGGCCAACGTCCTGACTTTC.

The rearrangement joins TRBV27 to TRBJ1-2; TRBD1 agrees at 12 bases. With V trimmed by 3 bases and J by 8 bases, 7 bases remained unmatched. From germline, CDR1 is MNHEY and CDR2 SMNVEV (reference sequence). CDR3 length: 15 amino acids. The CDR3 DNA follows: TGTGCCAGCAGTTTTGGGGGACAGGGGGCCAGGGGCTACACCTTC. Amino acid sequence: CASSFGGQGARGYTF.

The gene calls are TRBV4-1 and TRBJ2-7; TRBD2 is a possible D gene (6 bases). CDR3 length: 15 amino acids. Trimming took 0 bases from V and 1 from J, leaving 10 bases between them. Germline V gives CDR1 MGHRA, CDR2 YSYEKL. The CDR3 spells CASSQEWRESYEQYF. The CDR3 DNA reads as TGCGCCAGCAGCCAAGAATGGCGGGAATCCTACGAGCAGTACTTC.

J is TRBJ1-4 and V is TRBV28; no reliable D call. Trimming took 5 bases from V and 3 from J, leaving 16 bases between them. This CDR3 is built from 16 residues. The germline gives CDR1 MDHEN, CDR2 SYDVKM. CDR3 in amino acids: CASSAPNREANEKLFF. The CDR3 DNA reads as TGTGCCAGCAGTGCCCCCAACCGGGAGGCTAATGAAAAACTGTTTTTT.

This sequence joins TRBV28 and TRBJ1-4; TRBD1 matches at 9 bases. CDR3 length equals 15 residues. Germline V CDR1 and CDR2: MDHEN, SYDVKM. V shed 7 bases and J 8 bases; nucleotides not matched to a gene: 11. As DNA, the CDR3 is TGTGCCAGCAAGACAGGGGGTTCCCTCGGGGAAAAACTGTTTTTT. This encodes CASKTGGSLGEKLFF. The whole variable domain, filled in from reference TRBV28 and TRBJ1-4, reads DVKVTQSSRYLVKRTGEKVFLECVQDMDHENMFWYRQDPGLGLRLIYFSYDVKMKEKGDIPEGYSVSREKKERFSLILESASTNQTSMYLCASKTGGSLGEKLFFGSGTQLSVL.

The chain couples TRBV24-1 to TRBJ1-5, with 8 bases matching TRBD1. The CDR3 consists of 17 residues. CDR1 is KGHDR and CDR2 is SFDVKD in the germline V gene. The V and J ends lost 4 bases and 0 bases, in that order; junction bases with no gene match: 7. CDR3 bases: TGTGCCACCAGTGAGCCAGACAGGGGATATAGCAATCAGCCCCAGCATTTT. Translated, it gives CATSEPDRGYSNQPQHF.

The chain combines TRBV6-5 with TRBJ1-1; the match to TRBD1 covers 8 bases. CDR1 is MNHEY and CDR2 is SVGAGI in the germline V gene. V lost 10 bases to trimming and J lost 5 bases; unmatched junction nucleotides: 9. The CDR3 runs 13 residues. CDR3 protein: CATERHRGTEAFF. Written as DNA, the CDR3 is TGTGCCACCGAACGTCACAGGGGGACTGAAGCTTTCTTT.

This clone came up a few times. In DNA, the CDR3 is TGTGCCAGCAGCTTGGGCCAGTCAGGGGACTATGGCTACACCTTC. Its protein product is CASSLGQSGDYGYTF. The V gene is TRBV5-4, the J gene TRBJ1-2; TRBD1 might be the D (6 bases). This CDR3 is built from 15 residues. V was clipped by 0 bases and J by 3 bases, with 12 bases between them. Germline V gene sequence: CDR1 SGHNT, CDR2 YYREEE (reference sequence).

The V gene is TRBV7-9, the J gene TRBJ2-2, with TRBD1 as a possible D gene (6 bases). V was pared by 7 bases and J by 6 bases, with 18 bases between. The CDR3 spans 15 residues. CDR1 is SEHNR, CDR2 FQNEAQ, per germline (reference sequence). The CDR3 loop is CASTAGRGSPGELFF. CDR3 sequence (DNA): TGTGCCAGCACGGCGGGCAGGGGTTCCCCCGGGGAGCTGTTTTTT.

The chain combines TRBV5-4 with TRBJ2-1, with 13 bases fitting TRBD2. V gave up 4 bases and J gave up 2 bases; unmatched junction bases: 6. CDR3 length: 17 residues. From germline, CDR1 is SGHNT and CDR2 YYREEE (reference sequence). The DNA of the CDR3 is TGTGCCAGCAGCCCTCTGACTAGCGGGGGGACCTACAATGAGCAGTTCTTC. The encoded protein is CASSPLTSGGTYNEQFF.

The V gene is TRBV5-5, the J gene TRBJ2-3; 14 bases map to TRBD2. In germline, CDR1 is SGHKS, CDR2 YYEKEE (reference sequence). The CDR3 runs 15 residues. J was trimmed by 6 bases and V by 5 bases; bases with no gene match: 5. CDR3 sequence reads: CASRRTSGGKDTQYF. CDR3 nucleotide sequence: TGTGCCAGCAGAAGGACTAGCGGGGGGAAGGATACGCAGTATTTT.

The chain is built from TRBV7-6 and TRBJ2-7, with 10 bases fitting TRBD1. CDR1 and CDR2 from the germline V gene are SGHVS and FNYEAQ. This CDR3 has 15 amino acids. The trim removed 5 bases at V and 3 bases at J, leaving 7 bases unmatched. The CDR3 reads CASSAGQGTNYEQYF. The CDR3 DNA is TGTGCCAGCAGCGCGGGACAGGGGACCAACTACGAGCAGTACTTC.

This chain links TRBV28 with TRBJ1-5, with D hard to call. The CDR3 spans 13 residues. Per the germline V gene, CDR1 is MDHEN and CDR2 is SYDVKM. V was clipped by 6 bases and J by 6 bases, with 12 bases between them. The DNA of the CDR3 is TGTGCCAGCAGAAATTCAGGAGGTCAGCCCCAGCATTTT. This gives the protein CASRNSGGQPQHF.